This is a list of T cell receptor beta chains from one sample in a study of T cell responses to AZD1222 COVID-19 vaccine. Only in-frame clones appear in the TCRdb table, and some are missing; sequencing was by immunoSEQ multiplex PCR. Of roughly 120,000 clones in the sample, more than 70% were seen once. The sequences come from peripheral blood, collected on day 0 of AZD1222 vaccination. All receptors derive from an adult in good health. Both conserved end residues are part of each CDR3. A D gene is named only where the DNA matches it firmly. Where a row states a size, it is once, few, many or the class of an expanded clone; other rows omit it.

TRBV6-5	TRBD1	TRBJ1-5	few	CAIQDRGLRQPQHF	TGTGCCATCCAAGACAGGGGGCTTCGTCAGCCCCAGCATTTT
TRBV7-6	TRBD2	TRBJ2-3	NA	CASSRTSGSTDTQYF	TGTGCCAGCAGCCGGACTAGCGGAAGCACAGATACGCAGTATTTT
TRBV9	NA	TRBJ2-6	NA	CASSSSRGWKGANVLTF	TGTGCCAGCAGCTCCAGCCGGGGCTGGAAAGGGGCCAACGTCCTGACTTTC
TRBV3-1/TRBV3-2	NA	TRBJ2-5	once	CASSQSGPSETQYF	TGTGCCAGCAGCCAATCCGGCCCGAGCGAGACCCAGTACTTC
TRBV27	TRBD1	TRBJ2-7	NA	CASSFATGGYEQYF	TGTGCCAGCAGTTTTGCTACAGGGGGATACGAGCAGTACTTC
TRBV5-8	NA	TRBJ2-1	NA	CASSFERYNEQFF	TGTGCCAGCAGCTTCGAGAGATACAATGAGCAGTTCTTC
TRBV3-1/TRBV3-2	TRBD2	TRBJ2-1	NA	CASSQEGTSRNEQFF	TGTGCCAGCAGCCAAGAAGGGACTAGTCGAAATGAGCAGTTCTTC
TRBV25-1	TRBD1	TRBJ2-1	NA	CASSTGQGQGEQFF	TGTGCCAGCTCAACCGGACAGGGGCAAGGTGAGCAGTTCTTC
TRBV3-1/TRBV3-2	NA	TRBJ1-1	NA	CASSLGTEAFF	TGTGCCAGCAGCCTCGGGACTGAAGCTTTCTTT
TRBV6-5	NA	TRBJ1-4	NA	CASRGPNEKLFF	TGTGCCAGCAGGGGCCCTAATGAAAAACTGTTTTTT
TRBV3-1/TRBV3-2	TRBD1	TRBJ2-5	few	CASSQDQNRGETQYF	TGTGCCAGCAGCCAAGATCAAAACAGGGGGGAGACCCAGTACTTC
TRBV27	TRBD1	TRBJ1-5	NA	CASSPRTGDQPQHF	TGTGCCAGCAGTCCGAGGACAGGGGACCAGCCCCAGCATTTT
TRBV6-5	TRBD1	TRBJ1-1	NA	CASPLSGGDTEAFF	TGTGCCAGTCCTCTTTCAGGGGGAGATACTGAAGCTTTCTTT
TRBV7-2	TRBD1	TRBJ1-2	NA	CASSRTGGPYYGYTF	TGTGCCAGCAGCCGTACAGGGGGACCGTACTATGGCTACACCTTC
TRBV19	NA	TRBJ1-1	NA	CASSIMGSGPTEAFF	TGTGCCAGTAGTATAATGGGGAGCGGGCCCACTGAAGCTTTCTTT
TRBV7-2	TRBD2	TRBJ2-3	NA	CASRVGQRGRTDTQYF	TGTGCCAGCAGGGTGGGTCAGCGGGGACGCACAGATACGCAGTATTTT
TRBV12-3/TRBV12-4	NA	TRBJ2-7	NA	CASSLRQGGEQYF	TGTGCCAGCAGTTTACGGCAGGGGGGCGAGCAGTACTTC
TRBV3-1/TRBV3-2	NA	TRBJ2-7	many	CASGGRGEREQYF	TGTGCCAGCGGAGGTCGGGGAGAACGCGAGCAGTACTTC
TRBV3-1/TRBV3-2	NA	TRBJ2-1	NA	CASSRSDYLNEQFF	TGTGCCAGCAGCCGATCGGACTACCTCAATGAGCAGTTCTTC
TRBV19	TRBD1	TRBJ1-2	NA	CASSPRNRGQGYTF	TGTGCCAGTAGTCCGAGAAACAGGGGGCAAGGCTACACCTTC
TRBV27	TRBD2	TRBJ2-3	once	CASSLGPSGDTDTQYF	TGTGCCAGCAGTTTAGGCCCTAGCGGGGACACAGATACGCAGTATTTT
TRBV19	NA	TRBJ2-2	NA	CASTDANTGELFF	TGTGCCAGTACCGACGCGAACACCGGGGAGCTGTTTTTT
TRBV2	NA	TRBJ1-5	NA	CASSPFLGQTTYQPQHF	TGTGCCAGCAGTCCGTTTTTAGGACAGACGACGTATCAGCCCCAGCATTTT
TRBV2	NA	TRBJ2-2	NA	CASSPQGSTGELFF	TGTGCCAGCAGTCCCCAGGGTAGCACCGGGGAGCTGTTTTTT
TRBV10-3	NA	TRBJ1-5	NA	CAISAPGGNQPQHF	TGTGCCATCAGTGCCCCGGGAGGCAATCAGCCCCAGCATTTT
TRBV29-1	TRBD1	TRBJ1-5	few	CSVNTGGNQPQHF	TGCAGCGTTAATACAGGGGGTAATCAGCCCCAGCATTTT
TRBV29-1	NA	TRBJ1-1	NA	CSITENTEAFF	TGCAGCATAACAGAGAACACTGAAGCTTTCTTT
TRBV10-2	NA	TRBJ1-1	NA	CASSEWGTPGGNTEAFF	TGCGCCAGCAGTGAGTGGGGGACACCCGGCGGGAACACTGAAGCTTTCTTT
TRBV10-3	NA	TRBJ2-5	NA	CAISEGGETQYF	TGTGCCATCAGTGAGGGGGGGGAGACCCAGTACTTC
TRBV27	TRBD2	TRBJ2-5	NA	CASSGRGRETQYF	TGTGCCAGCTCGGGGAGGGGACGAGAGACCCAGTACTTC
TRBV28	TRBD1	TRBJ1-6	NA	CASKGDRANSPLHF	TGTGCCAGCAAAGGGGACAGGGCCAATTCACCCCTCCACTTT
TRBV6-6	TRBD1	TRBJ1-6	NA	CASSPRQGGNSPLHF	TGTGCCAGCAGTCCCCGACAGGGGGGGAATTCACCCCTCCACTTT
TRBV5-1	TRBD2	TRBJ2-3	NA	CASSPGTSGYTDTQYF	TGCGCCAGCAGCCCCGGGACTAGCGGTTACACAGATACGCAGTATTTT
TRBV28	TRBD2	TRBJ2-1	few	CASSWGLAGDNEQFF	TGTGCCAGCAGCTGGGGACTAGCGGGGGATAATGAGCAGTTCTTC
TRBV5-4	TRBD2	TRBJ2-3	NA	CASSLVAPAGGPDTQYF	TGTGCCAGCAGCTTGGTAGCCCCAGCGGGGGGGCCAGATACGCAGTATTTT
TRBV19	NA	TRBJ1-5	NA	CASSIRWTSNQPQHF	TGTGCCAGTAGTATACGTTGGACTAGCAATCAGCCCCAGCATTTT
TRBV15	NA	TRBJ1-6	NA	CATTTTGDSPLHF	TGTGCCACCACCACGACCGGCGATTCACCCCTCCACTTT
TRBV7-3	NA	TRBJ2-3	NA	CASSLGPPDTQYF	TGTGCCAGCAGCTTAGGGCCACCAGATACGCAGTATTTT
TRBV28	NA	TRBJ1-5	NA	CASSSTWSGLQPQHF	TGTGCCAGCAGTTCAACGTGGTCGGGGCTTCAGCCCCAGCATTTT
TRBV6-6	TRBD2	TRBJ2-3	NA	CASSRTSGGTSTDTQYF	TGTGCCAGCAGTCGGACTAGCGGGGGGACTAGCACAGATACGCAGTATTTT
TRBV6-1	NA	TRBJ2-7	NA	CASSDAGSLAELFSYEQYF	TGTGCCAGCAGTGACGCGGGGAGCCTGGCAGAACTATTCTCCTACGAGCAGTACTTC
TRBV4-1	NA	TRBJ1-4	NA	CASSQMLTATNEKLFF	TGCGCCAGCAGCCAGATGTTGACGGCAACTAATGAAAAACTGTTTTTT
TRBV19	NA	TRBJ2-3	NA	CASEGISADTQYF	TGTGCCAGCGAGGGAATTAGTGCAGATACGCAGTATTTT
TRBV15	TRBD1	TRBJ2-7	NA	CATSRTPGTGGFEQYF	TGTGCCACCAGCAGAACTCCCGGGACAGGGGGCTTCGAGCAGTACTTC
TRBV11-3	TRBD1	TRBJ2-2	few	CASSFGQALPGELFF	TGTGCCAGCAGCTTCGGACAGGCGCTCCCCGGGGAGCTGTTTTTT